The 26 T cell receptor beta chains below all came from one sample that was sequenced in a study of early T cells in non-severe SARS-CoV-2 infection. TCRdb redid the calling of the 5' RACE reads with MiXCR, one entry per CDR3 protein. Of about 26,000 distinct CDR3 sequences listed, roughly 5.3% are singletons. Sequencing was done on a sample of whole blood. The receptors originated from an adult who was a healthcare worker with PCR-confirmed SARS-CoV-2 infection or an uninfected control (not recorded which).

This clonotype has ten or more counts. The chain uses TRBV5-4 and TRBJ1-1; tentatively, D is TRBD1 (6 bases). Trimming stripped 9 bases from V and 5 bases from J, with 17 bases between. This CDR3 has 13 residues. Germline V gene data show CDR1 as SGHNT and CDR2 as YYREEE (reference sequence). The chain's CDR3 is CAISGGVWTEAFF. CDR3 nucleotides: TGTGCCATCTCCGGGGGCGTTTGGACTGAAGCTTTCTTT.

This clonotype has more than one count but fewer than ten. The chain links TRBV5-6 to TRBJ1-5; unclear D gene. This CDR3 is built from 12 residues. The V gene lost 0 bases and the J gene lost 4 bases, with 2 bases spanning the gap. Germline CDR1 SGHDT, CDR2 YYEEEE. The CDR3 coding sequence is TGTGCCAGCAGCTTGGTAAATCAGCCCCAGCATTTT. Its protein product is CASSLVNQPQHF.

This clonotype was counted ten times or more. The chain couples TRBV20-1 to TRBJ1-4; D is undetermined. V was cut by 0 bases and J by 3 bases, with 8 bases left in between. The length of the CDR3 is 14 residues. Germline V gene lookup returns CDR1 DFQATT and CDR2 SNEGSKA (reference sequence). The CDR3 is CSARDVTSNEKLFF. The CDR3, as DNA: TGCAGTGCTAGAGATGTGACTTCTAATGAAAAACTGTTTTTT.

This clonotype has more than one count but fewer than ten. The genes are TRBV15 and TRBJ2-3, with TRBD2 matching over 7 bases. The CDR3 sequence is 15 residues long. From germline, CDR1 is LNHNV and CDR2 YYDKDF (reference sequence). V was clipped by 4 bases and J by 2 bases; unmatched bases: 6. CDR3 DNA: TGTGCCACCAGCAAAAAAGCGGGGATCACAGATACGCAGTATTTT. Translating gives CATSKKAGITDTQYF.

In its sample, this clonotype was seen many times. The rearrangement links TRBV3-1 to TRBJ2-3, with 11 nucleotides matching TRBD2. There are 19 residues in the CDR3. With 0 bases clipped from V and 0 bases from J, the junction kept 8 bases outside the gene matches. Germline V gene data show CDR1 as LGHDT and CDR2 as YNNKEL (reference sequence). The DNA for the CDR3 is TGTGCCAGCAGCCAAGATCGGCGGCTAGCGGGGGGCAGCACAGATACGCAGTATTTT. It yields the protein CASSQDRRLAGGSTDTQYF.

This clonotype was detected a few times. The chain carries TRBV6-5 and TRBJ2-1, with D possibly TRBD2 on 6 matching bases. CDR3 size: 15 residues. Germline CDR1 reads MNHEY; CDR2 reads SVGAGI. Trimming left V 6 bases short and J 6 bases short, with 18 bases between. CDR3 region: CASSPFTGGVNEQFF. The CDR3 DNA sequence: TGTGCCAGCAGCCCGTTTACGGGCGGGGTCAATGAGCAGTTCTTC.

This clonotype has a count of ten or more. This rearrangement joins TRBV3-1 to TRBJ2-7; D remains unclear. Germline V gene sequence: CDR1 LGHDT, CDR2 YNNKEL (reference sequence). The ends were cut back, 1 base at V and 0 bases at J, with 10 bases in the middle. CDR3 length: 15 residues. The CDR3 DNA reads as TGTGCCAGCAGCCAAGGGGCGGCCGCCTCCTACGAGCAGTACTTC. Amino acids: CASSQGAAASYEQYF.

This clonotype was counted many times. This chain links TRBV11-2 with TRBJ2-5, with D tentatively TRBD2 (5 bases). Trimming shortened V by 3 bases and J by 1 base, and 9 bases separated the two germline ends. Germline CDR1 SGHAT, CDR2 FQNNGV. This CDR3 is built from 14 residues. In DNA, the CDR3 is TGTGCCAGCAGCTTCACCCGGGGCCAAGAGACCCAGTACTTC. Encoded protein: CASSFTRGQETQYF.

The chain carries TRBV7-9 and TRBJ1-4; D call uncertain. The V gene's germline CDR1 is SEHNR and CDR2 FQNEAQ (reference sequence). This CDR3 has 14 residues. The germline V and J ends were trimmed by 7 bases and 8 bases, with 17 bases remaining between them. As DNA, the CDR3 is TGTGCCAGCAATACCCGACCAGGCCAGGAAAAACTGTTTTTT. It is translated as CASNTRPGQEKLFF.

This clonotype is termed medium-sized. The rearrangement links TRBV6-5 to TRBJ1-2; TRBD1 matches 9 bases. The length of the CDR3 is 14 residues. V shed 2 bases, J shed 2 bases, and the junction held 0 bases outside the gene matches. Germline lookup yields CDR1 MNHEY and CDR2 SVGAGI. CDR3: CASSYGQGNYGYTF. As DNA, the CDR3 is TGTGCCAGCAGTTACGGACAGGGGAACTATGGCTACACCTTC.

Many counts were recorded for this clonotype. V and J are TRBV6-1 and TRBJ1-1; D possibly corresponds to TRBD1 (6 bases). Germline V CDR1 and CDR2: MNHNS, SASEGT. The CDR3 contains 13 residues. V was trimmed by 2 bases and J by 5 bases, leaving 9 bases between them. Here the CDR3 DNA reads TGTGCCAGCAGTGAAACAGGGAGAACTGAAGCTTTCTTT. This sequence encodes CASSETGRTEAFF.

This chain connects TRBV11-2 to TRBJ2-1; the match to TRBD2 covers 9 bases. The V segment lost 5 bases and the J segment 8 bases; nucleotides outside the gene matches: 10. Germline CDR1 reads SGHAT; CDR2 reads FQNNGV. CDR3 length: 15 residues. CDR3 in amino acids: CASSTWISGGDEQFF. Here the CDR3 DNA reads TGTGCCAGCAGCACCTGGATTAGCGGGGGCGATGAGCAGTTCTTC.

This clonotype occurred a few times. The genes are TRBV12-3 or TRBV12-4 and TRBJ2-3; D gene ambiguous. This CDR3 comprises 15 residues. The V end was cut by 3 bases, the J end by 7 bases, with 17 bases between. For the CDR3, the DNA is TGTGCCAGCAGTTTTACACAGACCTCCTGGAATACGCAGTATTTT. Its translation is CASSFTQTSWNTQYF.

In this sample, this clonotype turned up many times. The chain recombines TRBV6-5 with TRBJ2-5, with 7 bases matching TRBD2. V lost 8 bases, J lost 5 bases, and 11 bases stayed unmatched. The CDR3 spans 14 residues. Looked up from germline, CDR1 is MNHEY and CDR2 is SVGAGI. The DNA of the CDR3 is TGTGCCAGCTCGGCTAGCGGCCTTAAGGAGACCCAGTACTTC. As protein: CASSASGLKETQYF.

This clonotype was recorded at least ten times. The V and J genes are TRBV27 and TRBJ1-1, with D perhaps matching TRBD1 (6 bases). Germline CDR1 reads MNHEY; CDR2 reads SMNVEV (reference sequence). This CDR3 contains 14 residues. Trimming left V 2 bases short and J 3 bases short, with 10 bases between. Here the CDR3 reads CASSLQGRYTEAFF. The CDR3 bases are TGTGCCAGCAGTTTACAGGGGCGGTACACTGAAGCTTTCTTT.

This clonotype was counted between two and nine times. The CDR3 coding sequence is TGTGCCAGCACCCCTTCCGGGGGTGATACGCAGTATTTT. Its translation is CASTPSGGDTQYF. The chain employs TRBV5-4 and TRBJ2-3; possibly TRBD2 for D (6 bases). Trimming stripped 6 bases from V and 6 bases from J, with 14 bases between. From germline, CDR1 is SGHNT and CDR2 YYREEE (reference sequence). This CDR3 spans 13 amino acids.

In its sample, this clonotype was seen many times. The rearrangement joins TRBV6-2 or TRBV6-3 to TRBJ2-3, with TRBD1 matching 9 bases. The trim removed 8 bases at V and 0 bases at J, leaving 12 bases unmatched. The germline CDR1 and CDR2 sequences are MNHEY and SVGEGT. There are 17 residues in the CDR3. The CDR3 nucleotides are TGTGCCAGCCCTCCGGGACAGGGCGACACTAGCACAGATACGCAGTATTTT. Translation: CASPPGQGDTSTDTQYF.

This clonotype was observed many times. The J gene is TRBJ2-1, the V gene TRBV12-3 or TRBV12-4; unclear D gene. The CDR3 has 11 residues. V was trimmed by 6 bases and J by 6 bases, leaving 6 bases between them. The CDR3 region is CASRAPNEQFF. CDR3 DNA sequence: TGTGCCAGCAGGGCCCCCAATGAGCAGTTCTTC.

This clonotype was detected many times. The J gene is TRBJ2-3, the V gene TRBV7-2, with 8 bases aligning to TRBD2. CDR1 SGHTA and CDR2 FQGNSA come from the germline V gene. The CDR3 has 16 amino acids. With V trimmed by 0 bases and J by 1 base, 3 bases remained unmatched. This CDR3 reads CASSLAGRGGTDTQYF. In DNA, the CDR3 is TGTGCCAGCAGCTTAGCTGGGCGGGGGGGCACAGATACGCAGTATTTT.

In this sample, this clonotype turned up many times. The chain couples TRBV10-2 to TRBJ2-3; D not resolved. V shed 5 bases and J shed 6 bases, with 9 bases lying between them. The germline gives CDR1 WSHSY, CDR2 SAAADI. The CDR3 contains 12 residues. The DNA of the CDR3 is TGCGCCAGCAGTCTAAAAGGGGATACGCAGTATTTT. It is translated as CASSLKGDTQYF.

This clonotype showed up many times. The CDR3 sequence: CASSTGSSNSGANVLTF. In DNA form, the CDR3 reads TGTGCCAGCAGTACGGGGTCATCCAACTCTGGGGCCAACGTCCTGACTTTC. V gene TRBV6-5 combines with J gene TRBJ2-6; TRBD2 is a possible D gene (5 bases). Trimming removed 5 bases from V and 0 bases from J, with 14 bases in between. Germline V lookup: CDR1 MNHEY, CDR2 SVGAGI. The CDR3 has 17 amino acids.

This clonotype was recorded a few times. The V call is TRBV7-3, the J call TRBJ2-7; 9 positions agree with TRBD1. V shed 10 bases, J shed 7 bases, and the junction held 14 bases outside the gene matches. Germline CDR1 and CDR2: SGHTA and FQGTGA. The CDR3 is made up of 14 amino acids. Here the CDR3 DNA reads TGTGCCAAGGCGAAGGAACAGGGGGCTGAAGAGCAGTACTTC. Encoded protein: CAKAKEQGAEEQYF.

V and J are TRBV6-6 and TRBJ2-2; a possible D gene is TRBD2 (5 bases). The CDR3 totals 17 residues. Germline V gene lookup returns CDR1 MNHNY and CDR2 SVGAGI (reference sequence). Trimming left V 5 bases short and J 1 base short, with 17 bases between. The CDR3 spells CASSPGRGGLNTGELFF. The CDR3 DNA is TGTGCCAGCAGTCCAGGAAGAGGCGGGCTGAACACCGGGGAGCTGTTTTTT.

The J gene is TRBJ1-1, the V gene TRBV7-9, with unresolved D. Germline values: CDR1 SEHNR, CDR2 FQNEAQ (reference sequence). The CDR3 runs 14 residues. V lost 3 bases to trimming and J lost 2 bases, with 10 bases between them. CDR3 sequence: CASSLLLGNTEAFF. In DNA form, the CDR3 reads TGTGCCAGCAGCTTGCTGCTGGGAAACACTGAAGCTTTCTTT.

The chain has TRBV29-1 and TRBJ1-1; 9 bases match TRBD1. In germline, CDR1 is SQVTM, CDR2 ANQGSEA. The V gene end was trimmed by 7 bases and the J gene end by 10 bases; junction bases not matched to a gene: 7. CDR3 size: 11 residues. In DNA, the CDR3 is TGCAGCGCCACTCCGGGACAGGGAGCTTTCTTT. Protein product: CSATPGQGAFF. Full variable domain (remainder filled in from reference TRBV29-1 and TRBJ1-1): SAVISQKPSRDICQRGTSLTIQCQVDSQVTMMFWYRQQPGQSLTLIATANQGSEATYESGFVIDKFPISRPNLTFSTLTVSNMSPEDSSIYLCSATPGQGAFFGQGTRLTVV.

This clonotype was picked up many times. Written as DNA, the CDR3 is TGTGCCAGCAGTTCGGCGCAGGTCCTTGGAGGCTACACCTTC. Its protein is CASSSAQVLGGYTF. The chain carries TRBV12-3 or TRBV12-4 and TRBJ1-2; no firm D call. This CDR3 has 14 residues. V was clipped by 4 bases and J by 8 bases, with 17 bases between them.